Described below is a single TCR beta chain sequence and its context. This sample includes further DNA sequences coding for the same CDR3. Profiled with immunoSEQ multiplex PCR; TCRdb holds only in-frame clones, not every one. Of roughly 250,000 clones listed, about 90% are singletons. This entry comes from a study of blood T cell repertoires in COVID-19. V shed 3 bases and J shed 1 base, with 6 bases lying between them. This CDR3 is 13 amino acids long. Input material: PBMCs or T cells enriched from blood (not recorded which). The V gene is TRBV12-3 or TRBV12-4, the J gene TRBJ1-1; D is unclear. This TCR was recovered from a woman younger than 30 who had recovered from COVID-19. The CDR3 reads CASSFGRNTEAFF. CDR3 DNA sequence: TGTGCCAGCAGTTTCGGTCGGAACACTGAAGCTTTCTTT.